This T cell receptor (beta chain) derives from a study of blood T cell repertoires in COVID-19. In germline, CDR1 is LNHDA, CDR2 SQIVND (reference sequence). The CDR3 length is 14 residues. The V gene end was trimmed by 3 bases and the J gene end by 3 bases; junction bases not matched to a gene: 2. Measured with immunoSEQ multiplex PCR; TCRdb has only the in-frame clones, and not every one. The sample consists of 150,000 to 200,000 clones, roughly four fifths of them appearing once. The genes are TRBV19 and TRBJ2-7; 10 nucleotides line up with TRBD2. The receptor was derived from a man aged 45-65 years who had recovered from COVID-19. The sample comprised PBMCs or T cells enriched from blood (not recorded which). The CDR3 coding sequence is TGTGCCAGTAGTATGTGGACTAGCGGCTACGAGCAGTACTTC. Amino acids: CASSMWTSGYEQYF.